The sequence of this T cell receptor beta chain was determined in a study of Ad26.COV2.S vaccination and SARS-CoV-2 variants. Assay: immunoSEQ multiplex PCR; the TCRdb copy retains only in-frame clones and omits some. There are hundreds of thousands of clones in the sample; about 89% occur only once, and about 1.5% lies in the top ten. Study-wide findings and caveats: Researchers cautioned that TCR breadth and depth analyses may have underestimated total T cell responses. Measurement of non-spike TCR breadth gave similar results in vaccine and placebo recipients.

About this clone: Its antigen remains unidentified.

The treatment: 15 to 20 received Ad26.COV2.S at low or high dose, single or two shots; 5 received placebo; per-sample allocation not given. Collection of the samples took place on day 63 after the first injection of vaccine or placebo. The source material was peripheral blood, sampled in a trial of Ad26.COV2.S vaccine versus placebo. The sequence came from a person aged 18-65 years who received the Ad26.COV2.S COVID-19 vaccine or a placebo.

The CDR3 coding sequence is TGTGCCAGCTCACCTACTACAGGGGTTGGAAACACCATATATTTT. Protein: CASSPTTGVGNTIYF. This sequence joins TRBV18 and TRBJ1-3, with 7 bases matching TRBD1. Trimming took 3 bases from V and 3 from J; bases not matched to a gene: 5. Germline CDR1 and CDR2: KGHSH and LQKENI. The CDR3 sequence is 15 residues long. The full variable domain, its missing parts supplied by reference TRBV18 and TRBJ1-3, is NAGVMQNPRHLVRRRGQEARLRCSPMKGHSHVYWYRQLPEEGLKFMVYLQKENIIDESGMPKERFSAEFPKEGPSILRIQQVVRGDSAAYFCASSPTTGVGNTIYFGEGSWLTVV.